A selection of T cell receptor beta chains follows, all from one sample in a study of T cells and Merkel cell carcinoma outcomes. Here immunoSEQ multiplex PCR was the method, and the copy in TCRdb shows in-frame clones only, minus some. This sample carries more than 12,000 clones, around nine tenths of them seen once, and the ten largest clones take roughly 2%. Sequenced: tumor tissue from Merkel cell carcinoma. These receptors were taken from a human donor with Merkel cell carcinoma. Each CDR3 is given with its conserved first and last residue. Fields, in order: D gene, V gene, J gene, clone size, CDR3 protein, CDR3 DNA. The D gene is left open where the match is weak. Expanded clones get a size class; other rows say once, few or many, or leave the size out.

TRBD2	TRBV4-2	TRBJ2-1	.	CASSHGTSGGLSSYNEQFF	TGTGCCAGCAGCCACGGGACTAGCGGGGGCCTAAGCTCCTACAATGAGCAGTTCTTC
.	TRBV11-2	TRBJ2-1	.	CASSRSPGNEQFF	TGTGCCAGCAGTCGGAGCCCCGGAAATGAGCAGTTCTTC
.	TRBV6-6	TRBJ1-1	.	CASSLRRVVGTEAFF	TGTGCCAGCAGTCTGCGGCGGGTAGTCGGCACTGAAGCTTTCTTT
.	TRBV7-2	TRBJ2-2	.	CASSFRGITGELFF	TGTGCCAGCAGCTTCCGCGGGATCACCGGGGAGCTGTTTTTT
.	TRBV6-5	TRBJ1-1	.	CASRLLGSGTEAFF	TGTGCCAGCAGGCTGCTAGGCTCGGGCACTGAAGCTTTCTTT
.	TRBV30	TRBJ1-4	.	CAWSYGHDTTNEKLFF	TGTGCCTGGAGTTATGGGCATGATACAACTAATGAAAAACTGTTTTTT
TRBD2	TRBV5-6	TRBJ2-2	.	CASSLALAGVDTGELFF	TGTGCCAGCAGCTTGGCCCTCGCGGGGGTGGACACCGGGGAGCTATTTTTT
.	TRBV30	TRBJ2-1	.	CAWALPQGGRLFF	TGTGCCTGGGCTCTACCACAGGGTGGTAGGCTGTTCTTC
.	TRBV7-3	TRBJ1-1	once	CASSQQRNTEAFF	TGTGCCAGCAGCCAACAGAGGAACACTGAAGCTTTCTTT
.	TRBV25-1	TRBJ1-1	.	CASSRGFGAFF	TGTGCCAGCAGTAGGGGCTTCGGGGCTTTCTTT
.	TRBV7-2	TRBJ2-7	.	CASSLEGRGHSPHEQYF	TGTGCCAGCAGCTTAGAGGGAAGGGGACATTCGCCCCACGAACAGTACTTC
.	TRBV11-2	TRBJ2-1	.	CASSLGSGSYNEQFF	TGTGCCAGCAGCTTAGGCTCGGGATCCTACAATGAGCAGTTCTTC
.	TRBV7-9	TRBJ2-2	.	CASSSQLELAGELFF	TGTGCCAGCAGCTCCCAGTTGGAATTGGCCGGGGAGCTGTTTTTT
.	TRBV12-5	TRBJ2-1	.	CASGFTVGAGVNEQFF	TGTGCTAGTGGTTTTACCGTCGGGGCCGGGGTGAATGAGCAGTTCTTC
.	TRBV29-1	TRBJ1-1	.	CSVSRAREAFF	TGTAGCGTTTCCAGGGCAAGAGAAGCTTTCTTT
.	TRBV2	TRBJ1-4	.	CASHGGTNEKLFF	TGTGCCAGCCATGGAGGGACTAATGAAAAACTGTTTTTT
.	TRBV6-5	TRBJ1-6	.	CASRRDRSYNSPLHF	TGTGCCAGCCGGCGTGACAGGTCATACAACTCACCCCTCCACTTT
.	TRBV10-3	TRBJ1-3	.	CAIRRDTSREGNTIYF	TGTGCCATCAGGAGGGACACCTCCCGGGAAGGAAACACCATATATTTT
.	TRBV7-3	TRBJ2-2	.	CASSLNHGELFF	TGTGCCAGCAGCTTGAATCACGGGGAGCTGTTTTTT
.	TRBV7-9	TRBJ2-2	.	CASSLRITGELFF	TGTGCCAGCAGCTTAAGGATCACCGGGGAGCTGTTTTTT
.	TRBV10-3	TRBJ2-3	.	CAISDGSRADTQYF	TGTGCCATCAGTGATGGGAGTCGGGCAGATACGCAGTATTTT
TRBD1	TRBV28	TRBJ2-5	.	CASSPPGQIFETQYF	TGTGCCAGCAGTCCCCCGGGACAGATTTTCGAGACCCAGTACTTC
.	TRBV15	TRBJ2-1	.	CATGRNSYNEQFF	TGTGCCACCGGGAGGAACTCCTACAATGAGCAGTTCTTC
.	TRBV2	TRBJ1-5	few	CASSSQGNNQPQHF	TGTGCCAGCAGCTCACAGGGAAACAATCAGCCCCAGCATTTT
.	TRBV29-1	TRBJ2-3	.	CSVLGHPLYPDTQYF	TGCAGCGTTCTAGGACATCCTCTCTACCCAGATACGCAGTATTTT
.	TRBV30	TRBJ2-1	.	CAWSVRPDNEQFF	TGTGCCTGGAGTGTACGCCCAGACAATGAGCAGTTCTTC
TRBD1	TRBV11-2	TRBJ2-7	.	CASSPGGLRDRGREQYF	TGTGCCAGCAGCCCGGGCGGTTTGCGGGACAGGGGTCGCGAGCAGTACTTC
TRBD2	TRBV5-1	TRBJ2-1	.	CVSSLAGPLAGAPNEQFF	TGCGTCAGCAGCTTGGCCGGGCCCCTAGCGGGAGCTCCGAATGAGCAGTTCTTC
.	TRBV6-1	TRBJ1-1	.	CASSQPLNTEAFF	TGTGCCAGCAGTCAACCACTGAACACTGAAGCTTTCTTT